Listed below are T cell receptor beta chains from one sample, sequenced in a study of cytotoxic CD8 clonotypes in ibrutinib-treated CLL. TCRdb's copy holds only in-frame clones and misses some; the assay was immunoSEQ multiplex PCR. The sample records almost 250,000 clones, 70% being singletons. The input for sequencing was PBMCs, taken after 24 months of ibrutinib treatment. The receptors were gathered from a human donor with chronic lymphocytic leukemia. The CDR3 runs from the conserved cysteine through the conserved F or W. D genes are given only for firm matches. Some rows have no size entry. The others give once, few or many, or a class for an expanded clone.

>TRBV19|few|-|TRBJ1-5
TGTGCCAGTAGTAAAGACAGGTCTGGGAGGATGAATCAGCCCCAGCATTTT
CASSKDRSGRMNQPQHF
>TRBV18|-|-|TRBJ1-1
TGTGCCAGCTCACCGTGGTCGGAATCGAACACTGAAGCTTTCTTT
CASSPWSESNTEAFF
>TRBV27|-|-|TRBJ2-7
TGTGCCAGCAGACCAGAAGTACTGAGACTAGATTTAGGGGAGCAGTACTTC
CASRPEVLRLDLGEQYF
>TRBV30|-|-|TRBJ1-2
TGTGCCTGGGGACCCGACCGGCTTCGTGGCGGCTACACCTTC
CAWGPDRLRGGYTF
>TRBV19|-|TRBD2|TRBJ2-1
TGTGCCAGTAGTAGAGCGGGAGGGCCGAGCTCCTACAATGAGCAGTTCTTC
CASSRAGGPSSYNEQFF
>TRBV11-3|-|-|TRBJ2-1
TGTGCCAGCAAAAAGGCAGGGGAGAATGAGCAGTTCTTC
CASKKAGENEQFF
>TRBV5-5|few|-|TRBJ1-2
TGTGCCAGCAGCTTAACCAGCCCTGGCTACACCTTC
CASSLTSPGYTF
>TRBV30|-|TRBD2|TRBJ2-7
TGTGCCTGGAGTGTGGGGCGGGGGAGCTCCTACGAGCAGTACTTC
CAWSVGRGSSYEQYF
>TRBV7-6|-|-|TRBJ1-3
TGTGCCAGCAGCCTGGACCGCGACCGGTTATATTTT
CASSLDRDRLYF
>TRBV2|-|-|TRBJ2-2
TGTGCCAGCAGTCCAATAGCGGCTACCGGGGAGCTGTTTTTT
CASSPIAATGELFF
>TRBV9|-|-|TRBJ1-5
TGTGCCAGCAGCCGAGAAGGGACCCCTCAATTGCATTTT
CASSREGTPQLHF
>TRBV2|-|-|TRBJ2-7
TGTGCCAGCAGCGACTTCCTAAGGACCCTCCTCGAGCAGTACTTC
CASSDFLRTLLEQYF
>TRBV15|-|-|TRBJ2-1
TGTGCCACCAGCAGGACGACAGGCCAAAATGAGCAGTTCTTC
CATSRTTGQNEQFF
>TRBV11-3|few|-|TRBJ2-3
TGTGCCAGCAGCCCTTGGACCAAGGAGGCAGATACGCAGTATTTT
CASSPWTKEADTQYF
>TRBV7-3|once|-|TRBJ2-1
TGTGCCAGCAGTTTATCGTCCGGGGGAGAGCAGTTCTTC
CASSLSSGGEQFF
>TRBV7-9|-|TRBD1|TRBJ2-3
TGTGCCAGCAGCTTGGGCCGGCGAGGGGGCAATGGCACAGATACGCAGTATTTT
CASSLGRRGGNGTDTQYF
>TRBV28|-|-|TRBJ2-3
TGTGCCAGCAGTTTACCAGATACGCAGTATTTT
CASSLPDTQYF
>TRBV5-5|-|-|TRBJ2-6
TGTGCCAGCAGCTTGGGTCGGGGCTTGGCTGGGGCCAACGTCCTGACTTTC
CASSLGRGLAGANVLTF
>TRBV11-2|once|-|TRBJ2-7
TGTGCCAGCAGCTTAGAAGCGGCTCCTTCCTACGAGCAGTACTTC
CASSLEAAPSYEQYF
>TRBV5-1|-|-|TRBJ1-2
TGCGCCAGCAGCTTGTTGGTGGGCTCTAACTATGGCTACACCTTC
CASSLLVGSNYGYTF
>TRBV30|-|TRBD1|TRBJ2-7
TGTGCCTGGGGGATTGGGACAGAGTACGAGCAGTACTTC
CAWGIGTEYEQYF
>TRBV2|few|TRBD1|TRBJ1-5
TGTGCCAGCAGGGGGACAGGGGAGGATCAGCCCCAGCATTTT
CASRGTGEDQPQHF
>TRBV15|few|-|TRBJ2-5
TGTGCCACCAGCAGGGCAGTGAAGCAAGAGACCCAGTACTTC
CATSRAVKQETQYF
>TRBV13|-|-|TRBJ1-2
TGTGCCAGCAGCCCGGACAGATCAACGAACTATGGCTACACCTTC
CASSPDRSTNYGYTF
>TRBV28|-|TRBD1|TRBJ1-4
TGTGCCAGCAGCTCACCGGGACAGGGGCATGAAAAACTGTTTTTT
CASSSPGQGHEKLFF
>TRBV18|-|-|TRBJ2-2
TGTGCCAGCTTTCCGACACCCACCGGGGAGCTGTTTTTT
CASFPTPTGELFF
>TRBV6-5|-|TRBD1|TRBJ2-2
TGTGCCAGCAGTAGGACAGGGGCGGAGCTGTTTTTT
CASSRTGAELFF
>TRBV27|-|TRBD2|TRBJ2-3
TGTGCCAGCAGTTTACGACTAGCGGGGACAGATACGCAGTATTTT
CASSLRLAGTDTQYF
>TRBV15|-|-|TRBJ2-7
TGTGCCACCAGCAGAGTTATCGTAAGAGAACAGGTCCTGATCGAGCAGTACTTC
CATSRVIVREQVLIEQYF
>TRBV2|once|-|TRBJ2-4
TGTGCCAGCAGTGAGAGGCTCAATGAAATAGCCAAAAACATTCAGTACTTC
CASSERLNEIAKNIQYF
>TRBV30|-|-|TRBJ2-5
TGTGCCTGGAGCCCAGGTGTAGAGACCCAGTACTTC
CAWSPGVETQYF
>TRBV7-9|-|-|TRBJ1-5
TGTGCCAGCAGTGTGATGGGGAGCAATCAGCCCCAGCATTTT
CASSVMGSNQPQHF
>TRBV5-1|few|TRBD1|TRBJ2-7
TGCGCCAGCAGCTTGACTGCAGGGGGCGGTTACGAGCAGTACTTC
CASSLTAGGGYEQYF
>TRBV2|few|-|TRBJ2-1
TGTGCCAGCAGTCCCCCGGGACTGGGGAGTAATGAGCAGTTCTTC
CASSPPGLGSNEQFF
>TRBV4-1|-|TRBD2|TRBJ2-1
TGCGCCAGCAGCCAAGCCCTTGACCCTCTGACTAGCGGGAGAAATGAGCAGTTCTTC
CASSQALDPLTSGRNEQFF
>TRBV9|-|-|TRBJ2-3
TGTGCCAGCAGCGTAGAGGGACGGAGAGATACGCAGTATTTT
CASSVEGRRDTQYF
>TRBV11-2|few|TRBD1|TRBJ2-7
TGTGCCAGCAGCCATGCCGGACAGGGCGCTTACTTC
CASSHAGQGAYF
>TRBV7-3|few|-|TRBJ1-2
TGTGCCAGCAGGGGGGTAAGGTCGGGAGGCTACACCTTC
CASRGVRSGGYTF
>TRBV4-1|-|-|TRBJ2-7
TGCGCCAGCAGCCAAGGGATTTGGGAATTCGAGCAGTACTTC
CASSQGIWEFEQYF
>TRBV5-8|-|-|TRBJ2-7
TGTGCCAGCAGCTTGGAAGGGGGTTCCTACGAGCAGTACTTC
CASSLEGGSYEQYF
>TRBV27|few|-|TRBJ2-7
TGTGCCAGCAGTGTTGGAACTGGGTACGAGCAGTACTTC
CASSVGTGYEQYF
>TRBV7-9|-|-|TRBJ2-7
TGTGCCAGCAGCTCCCTCCTTAGACCCTACGAGCAGTACTTC
CASSSLLRPYEQYF
>TRBV6-1|-|-|TRBJ2-4
TGTGCCAGCAGTGACGACGGAGCTTTAGCCAAAAACATTCAGTACTTC
CASSDDGALAKNIQYF
>TRBV7-9|once|-|TRBJ1-4
TGTGCCAGCAGCTTAGTGGGGACGTACGAAAAACTGTTTTTT
CASSLVGTYEKLFF
>TRBV11-2|-|-|TRBJ2-1
TGTGCCAGCAGCCAGAGTCTCAATACCTACAATGAGCAGTTCTTC
CASSQSLNTYNEQFF